These T cell receptor beta chains were read from a single sample in a study of blood T cell repertoires in COVID-19. The table came from immunoSEQ multiplex PCR; TCRdb's copy has only in-frame clones and leaves some out. The table records tens of thousands of clones, 88% of them present only once. Sequencing was carried out using peripheral blood. The origin of the receptors is a woman in her 70s with active COVID-19. Each CDR3 is given with its conserved first and last residue. The D gene is left open where the match is weak. Not all rows give a size; the values are once, few, many and, for expanded clones, a class.

cdr3_length: 12; clone_size: NA; j_call: TRBJ2-3; d_call: NA; v_call: TRBV6-5; cdr3_aa: CASSLGGDTQYF; cdr3_nt: TGTGCCAGCAGTCTAGGTGGCGATACGCAGTATTTT
cdr3_length: 13; clone_size: NA; j_call: TRBJ1-1; d_call: NA; v_call: TRBV9; cdr3_aa: CASSVEGVRGAFF; cdr3_nt: TGTGCCAGCAGCGTAGAAGGGGTCCGAGGAGCTTTCTTT
cdr3_length: 17; clone_size: NA; j_call: TRBJ2-3; d_call: TRBD2; v_call: TRBV4-3; cdr3_aa: CASSQAPSGGGTDTQYF; cdr3_nt: TGCGCCAGCAGCCAAGCCCCCAGTGGGGGGGGAACAGATACGCAGTATTTT
cdr3_length: 13; clone_size: NA; j_call: TRBJ2-2; d_call: NA; v_call: TRBV19; cdr3_aa: CAARLLNTGELFF; cdr3_nt: TGTGCCGCCCGGTTGTTGAACACCGGGGAGCTGTTTTTT
cdr3_length: 15; clone_size: NA; j_call: TRBJ1-2; d_call: TRBD1; v_call: TRBV18; cdr3_aa: CASSPTGTELYGYTF; cdr3_nt: TGTGCCAGCTCACCAACCGGGACAGAATTATATGGCTACACCTTC
cdr3_length: 16; clone_size: NA; j_call: TRBJ2-5; d_call: TRBD2; v_call: TRBV7-2; cdr3_aa: CASSLTSGGGQETQYF; cdr3_nt: TGTGCCAGCAGTTTGACTAGCGGGGGCGGCCAAGAGACCCAGTACTTC
cdr3_length: 14; clone_size: NA; j_call: TRBJ2-7; d_call: NA; v_call: TRBV13; cdr3_aa: CASSAARGSYEQYF; cdr3_nt: TGTGCCAGCAGCGCTGCGCGTGGCTCCTACGAGCAGTACTTC
cdr3_length: 17; clone_size: NA; j_call: TRBJ2-5; d_call: TRBD2; v_call: TRBV15; cdr3_aa: CATSQGPSGGIQETQYF; cdr3_nt: TGTGCCACCAGCCAAGGGCCCAGCGGGGGAATCCAAGAGACCCAGTACTTC
cdr3_length: 17; clone_size: NA; j_call: TRBJ1-2; d_call: TRBD1; v_call: TRBV18; cdr3_aa: CASSPGRQRGLDYGYTF; cdr3_nt: TGTGCCAGCTCACCTGGAAGGCAAAGGGGGCTGGACTATGGCTACACCTTC
cdr3_length: 14; clone_size: NA; j_call: TRBJ2-3; d_call: TRBD2; v_call: TRBV7-3; cdr3_aa: CASSRGGRADTQYF; cdr3_nt: TGTGCCAGCAGCCGCGGGGGGCGGGCAGATACGCAGTATTTT
cdr3_length: 14; clone_size: NA; j_call: TRBJ2-5; d_call: TRBD1; v_call: TRBV30; cdr3_aa: CAWSAGGAGETQYF; cdr3_nt: TGTGCCTGGAGTGCAGGGGGCGCAGGCGAGACCCAGTACTTC
cdr3_length: 15; clone_size: NA; j_call: TRBJ2-7; d_call: TRBD2; v_call: TRBV4-2; cdr3_aa: CASSQASGDSSEQYF; cdr3_nt: TGTGCCAGCAGCCAAGCTAGCGGGGATTCAAGCGAGCAGTACTTC
cdr3_length: 14; clone_size: once; j_call: TRBJ1-4; d_call: NA; v_call: TRBV7-2; cdr3_aa: CASSSRRAGEKLFF; cdr3_nt: TGTGCCAGCAGCTCCAGGCGGGCAGGCGAAAAACTGTTTTTT
cdr3_length: 13; clone_size: NA; j_call: TRBJ2-5; d_call: NA; v_call: TRBV28; cdr3_aa: CASDLGNGKTQYF; cdr3_nt: TGTGCCAGTGACCTAGGTAACGGGAAGACCCAGTACTTC
cdr3_length: 16; clone_size: NA; j_call: TRBJ2-3; d_call: TRBD2; v_call: TRBV9; cdr3_aa: CASSLGTSGGLDTQYF; cdr3_nt: TGTGCCAGCAGCCTCGGGACTAGCGGGGGATTAGATACGCAGTATTTT
cdr3_length: 14; clone_size: NA; j_call: TRBJ2-1; d_call: TRBD2; v_call: TRBV30; cdr3_aa: CAWSVAGGGNEQFF; cdr3_nt: TGTGCCTGGTCTGTGGCGGGGGGAGGAAATGAGCAGTTCTTC
cdr3_length: 15; clone_size: NA; j_call: TRBJ2-6; d_call: NA; v_call: TRBV7-2; cdr3_aa: CASSSGGAGANVLTF; cdr3_nt: TGTGCCAGCAGCTCAGGCGGGGCTGGGGCCAACGTCCTGACTTTC
cdr3_length: 14; clone_size: few; j_call: TRBJ2-7; d_call: NA; v_call: TRBV7-6; cdr3_aa: CASSPSEGRYEQYF; cdr3_nt: TGTGCCAGCAGCCCCTCGGAGGGGCGCTACGAGCAGTACTTC
cdr3_length: 13; clone_size: NA; j_call: TRBJ1-6; d_call: NA; v_call: TRBV7-3; cdr3_aa: CASSTGLNSPLHF; cdr3_nt: TGTGCCAGCAGCACGGGACTTAATTCACCCCTCCACTTT
cdr3_length: 14; clone_size: NA; j_call: TRBJ1-5; d_call: NA; v_call: TRBV11-2; cdr3_aa: CASSSVSGDQPQHF; cdr3_nt: TGTGCCAGCAGCTCGGTTAGCGGGGATCAGCCCCAGCATTTT
cdr3_length: 13; clone_size: NA; j_call: TRBJ2-3; d_call: NA; v_call: TRBV2; cdr3_aa: CASTRDSRSSQYF; cdr3_nt: TGTGCCAGCACCCGGGACTCCCGAAGTTCGCAGTATTTT
cdr3_length: 15; clone_size: NA; j_call: TRBJ2-1; d_call: TRBD2; v_call: TRBV2; cdr3_aa: CASRTSGGAWNEQFF; cdr3_nt: TGTGCCAGCAGGACTAGCGGGGGGGCCTGGAATGAGCAGTTCTTC